The source of this T cell receptor beta chain is a study of regulatory T cells in long-lasting Graves disease. The time point here: persistent/refractory GD, antithyroid drugs over 5 years with positive TRAb. Researchers made the TCR library from RNA that was extracted from PBMCs. Diagnosing Graves' disease relied on the American Thyroid Association guidelines. J was trimmed by 8 bases and V by 3 bases; bases with no gene match: 9. The CDR3 runs to 14 residues. Building the TCR beta libraries relied on iRepertoire HTBI primers, and CDR3 regions underwent Arm-PCR. How the authors handled the data: Identified segments across samples numbered roughly 60 TRBV and approximately 13 TRBJ. MiXCR, applied by TCRdb to the multiplex PCR reads, yields one record per CDR3 protein. TCRdb, rather than the study authors, made the V and J calls. The sample has fewer than 550,000 distinct CDR3 sequences; roughly a fifth are singletons.

Study outcomes and limitations: Fewer public clonotypes were shared by new patients (roughly 970) than by persistent patients (2,741). Sampling was limited to peripheral blood rather than thyroid tissue.

The sample holds many counts of this clonotype. Its antigen remains unknown. This sample comprised peripheral blood mononuclear cells (PBMCs), obtained when the disease was refractory, from a patient treated with antithyroid drugs. The sequence derives from a female donor with Graves disease. The J gene is TRBJ1-2, the V gene TRBV12-3 or TRBV12-4; TRBD1 matches at 7 bases. The CDR3 sequence: CASSFMKTGLGYTF. The CDR3 DNA follows: TGTGCCAGCAGTTTCATGAAGACAGGGCTGGGCTACACCTTC.